This T cell receptor beta chain was captured by sequencing in a study of radiotherapy plus CTLA-4 blockade in lung cancer. Whole-study context: Among enrolled patients, 15% to 20% responded and 31% achieved disease control.

This clone appeared a few times. Its target is not known. Whole-study findings and limits: Once radiotherapy plus ipilimumab had been given, TCR clones derived from tumor expanded in blood.

Germline loops: CDR1 MNHEY, CDR2 SMNVEV (reference sequence). CDR3 length: 15 amino acids. The germline V and J ends were trimmed by 5 bases and 8 bases, with 18 bases remaining between them. Sequenced by immunoSEQ multiplex PCR; TCRdb stores in-frame clones only, minus some. Of tens of thousands of clones listed, roughly four fifths were seen once; the top ten hold 13% to 15%. This receptor was identified in a human donor with non-small cell lung cancer that progressed on radiotherapy plus ipilimumab. The sample here was peripheral blood, taken from a patient treated with radiotherapy plus ipilimumab. The chain joins TRBV27 to TRBJ1-4; D is perhaps TRBD1 (6 bases). The DNA for the CDR3 is TGTGCCAGCAGTCCCACTCCGGGACAAGGCGAAAAACTGTTTTTT. It yields the protein CASSPTPGQGEKLFF. Drawing the rest from reference TRBV27 and TRBJ1-4, the complete variable domain is EAQVTQNPRYLITVTGKKLTVTCSQNMNHEYMSWYRQDPGLGLRQIYYSMNVEVTDKGDVPEGYKVSRKEKRNFPLILESPSPNQTSLYFCASSPTPGQGEKLFFGSGTQLSVL.